The 6 T cell receptor beta chains below come from one sample, sequenced in a study of cytomegalovirus exposure and HLA in healthy donors. PCR was performed using 60 Vbeta and 13 Jbeta primers. Some clones are missing from TCRdb's copy, which holds only in-frame ones; the method was immunoSEQ multiplex PCR. The repertoire holds tens of thousands of clones, with approximately 67% as singletons. Sequencing was carried out using PBMCs. These TCRs come from a male donor in good health and CMV-seropositive.

The sample holds a few counts of this clone. The chain combines TRBV15 with TRBJ2-6, with D possibly matching TRBD1 (7 bases). V dropped 3 bases and J dropped 3 bases, with 12 bases sitting between them. The CDR3 sequence is 16 residues long. Germline V gives CDR1 LNHNV, CDR2 YYDKDF (reference sequence). The CDR3 sequence is CATSSNRGGGANVLTF. The CDR3 DNA reads as TGTGCCACCAGCAGCAACAGGGGAGGTGGGGCCAACGTCCTGACTTTC.

The chain couples TRBV5-3 to TRBJ1-5, with D maybe TRBD1 (6 bases). TRBV5-3 carries the ORF label, with uncertain function. Trimming took 0 bases from V and 5 from J, leaving 9 bases between them. This CDR3 has 14 residues. CDR3 residues: CARSLGTADQPQHF. For the CDR3, the DNA is TGTGCCAGAAGCTTGGGGACAGCGGATCAGCCCCAGCATTTT.

The CDR3 coding sequence is TGTGCCAGCTCTGCCGGGACGGGAGTTACCTACGAGCAGTACTTC. Amino acid sequence: CASSAGTGVTYEQYF. The chain carries TRBV6-4 and TRBJ2-7; possible D gene TRBD2, 6 bases. Trimming removed 8 bases from V and 2 bases from J, with 19 bases in between. Germline V gene lookup returns CDR1 MRHNA and CDR2 SNTAGT. The CDR3 runs 15 residues.

The chain recombines TRBV13 with TRBJ2-3, with a tentative D call TRBD1 (5 bases). CDR1 and CDR2 from the germline V gene are PRHDT and FYEKMQ (reference sequence). V gave up 4 bases and J gave up 2 bases, with 13 bases separating them. This CDR3 spans 15 amino acids. The CDR3 protein is CASSYLRQITDTQYF. In DNA form, the CDR3 reads TGTGCCAGCAGCTACCTTAGACAGATCACAGATACGCAGTATTTT. Together with reference TRBV13 and TRBJ2-3, the CDR3 gives the full variable domain: AAGVIQSPRHLIKEKRETATLKCYPIPRHDTVYWYQQGPGQDPQFLISFYEKMQSDKGSIPDRFSAQQFSDYHSELNMSSLELGDSALYFCASSYLRQITDTQYFGPGTRLTVL.

The V gene is TRBV4-3, the J gene TRBJ2-5, with D maybe TRBD2 (5 bases). With the DNA end fitting TRBJ2-7 better, the J assignment may be wrong. This CDR3 contains 14 residues. The germline V gene encodes CDR1 LGHNA and CDR2 YSLEER. CDR3 residues: CASSPGRSSYEQYF. In DNA, the CDR3 is TGCGCCAGCAGCCCGGGGAGAAGTTCCTACGAGCAGTACTTC.

The gene calls are TRBV28 and TRBJ2-5; no clear D. V was trimmed by 5 bases and J by 4 bases, leaving 11 bases between them. Germline CDR1 is MDHEN and CDR2 is SYDVKM. CDR3 size: 13 residues. CDR3 sequence reads: CASSLLSPETQYF. The CDR3 DNA reads as TGTGCCAGCAGTCTACTATCGCCAGAGACCCAGTACTTC.